These 27 T cell receptor beta chains share one sample of origin, sequenced in a study of T cell repertoires in cytomegalovirus infection (dated by TCRdb to between 2018 and 2021). What these receptors recognize is not known. For sequencing, an Illumina HiSeq 1500 was employed. Starting from the raw public reads, TCRdb applied fastp trimming at Q25, assembled clones with MiXCR and retained in-frame beta chains. Here each entry gathers all rows of one CDR3 protein and keeps the most common genes and DNA. Counted in this sample were about 770,000 distinct CDR3 sequences; almost 30% of them appeared once. Of the sample, around 13% falls within the top ten clones. The sample's treatment or condition label, decoded: in vitro stimulation with specific CMV peptide epitopes to enrich CMV-specific T cells. This material consisted of cultured CD8+ T cells from PBMCs, taken from culture after CMV antigen stimulation. These receptors all stem from a human donor in good health (CMV status not recorded). Some clones in this sample may be carry-over from other donors' samples.

This clonotype was counted a few times. The chain joins TRBV7-3 to TRBJ2-2; perhaps D is TRBD1 or TRBD2 (6 bases each). V lost 5 bases and J 6 bases, leaving 28 bases between the germline ends. CDR1 SGHTA and CDR2 FQGTGA come from the germline V gene. CDR3 length equals 19 residues. The CDR3 spells CASSPGVGQQEGTAGELFF. The CDR3 DNA is TGTGCCAGCAGCCCGGGTGTGGGACAACAGGAGGGAACGGCCGGGGAGCTGTTTTTT.

The rearrangement uses TRBV6-5 and TRBJ1-1; D might be TRBD1 (5 bases). CDR1 is MNHEY, CDR2 SVGAGI, per germline. The CDR3 length is 16 residues. V was trimmed by 2 bases and J by 3 bases, leaving 16 bases between them. The CDR3 is CASSYMSGRVDTEAFF. In nucleotides, the CDR3 is TGTGCCAGCAGTTACATGTCGGGGCGGGTTGACACTGAAGCTTTCTTT.

The sample holds a few counts of this clonotype. The chain employs TRBV7-2 and TRBJ1-1; no definite D call. V lost 5 bases and J lost 4, with 26 bases in between. CDR1 is SGHTA and CDR2 is FQGNSA in the germline V gene. The CDR3 is 18 amino acids. The CDR3 loop is CASSLERTDADFFTEAFF. The CDR3 DNA reads TGTGCCAGCAGCCTAGAGAGGACGGACGCGGACTTTTTCACTGAAGCTTTCTTT. Filled out from reference TRBV7-2 and TRBJ1-1, the complete variable domain reads GAGVSQSPSNKVTEKGKDVELRCDPISGHTALYWYRQSLGQGLEFLIYFQGNSAPDKSGLPSDRFSAERTGGSVSTLTIQRTQQEDSAVYLCASSLERTDADFFTEAFFGQGTRLTVV.

This clonotype turned up a few times. V gene TRBV6-6 combines with J gene TRBJ1-4; D ambiguous. The CDR3 runs 14 residues. Trimming pared 7 bases from V and 6 bases from J, leaving 15 bases between. Germline-derived CDR1 and CDR2 are MNHNY and SVGAGI (reference sequence). DNA of the CDR3: TGTGCCAGCATCAACAATTGGATGGATGAAAAACTGTTTTTT. As protein: CASINNWMDEKLFF.

In its sample, this clonotype was seen a few times. This rearrangement joins TRBV4-2 to TRBJ2-1; 11 bases fit TRBD2. CDR1 and CDR2 (germline): LGHNA, YNFKEQ. This CDR3 has 15 amino acids. The trim removed 4 bases at V and 8 bases at J, leaving 7 bases unmatched. CDR3 DNA: TGTGCCAGCAGCCCGTTAGCGGGGGGGCACCATGAGCAGTTCTTC. It yields the protein CASSPLAGGHHEQFF.

The chain uses TRBV7-9 and TRBJ1-2, with D hard to call. Germline V lookup: CDR1 SEHNR, CDR2 FQNEAQ (reference sequence). Trimming removed 1 base at V and 4 bases at J, with 10 bases between. This CDR3 has 14 residues. The chain's CDR3 is CASSLGSEGYGYTF. The CDR3 region has the DNA TGTGCCAGCAGCTTAGGGAGTGAAGGCTATGGCTACACCTTC.

The chain joins TRBV20-1 to TRBJ1-1; D uncertain. Trimming removed 6 bases at V and 4 bases at J, with 12 bases between. The CDR3 has 12 amino acids. Germline lookup yields CDR1 DFQATT and CDR2 SNEGSKA (reference sequence). The CDR3 DNA reads as TGCAGTGCAATAAAGGGAGTCACTGAAGCTTTCTTT. Translated: CSAIKGVTEAFF.

This clonotype was recorded a few times. The V call is TRBV7-6, the J call TRBJ1-3, with a possible D match to TRBD1 (5 bases). Germline V lookup: CDR1 SGHVS, CDR2 FNYEAQ. The V and J ends lost 5 bases and 2 bases respectively, with 13 bases between them. The CDR3 runs 15 residues. CDR3 in DNA: TGTGCCAGCAGCCCGCCCCCGGGGGCTGGAAACACCATATATTTT. Residues: CASSPPPGAGNTIYF.

In its sample, this clonotype was seen a few times. The chain carries TRBV7-9 and TRBJ2-2; D is ambiguous. This CDR3 has 15 amino acids. V was clipped by 0 bases and J by 4 bases, with 9 bases between them. Germline V gene sequence: CDR1 SEHNR, CDR2 FQNEAQ (reference sequence). DNA for the CDR3: TGTGCCAGCAGCTTAGCGCTACCCCTCACCGGGGAGCTGTTTTTT. It codes for CASSLALPLTGELFF.

This chain joins TRBV9 and TRBJ2-1; the D gene is possibly TRBD2 (5 bases). Trimming cost V 0 bases and J 8 bases, with 15 bases left between them. CDR3 length: 15 residues. In germline, CDR1 is SGDLS, CDR2 YYNGEE. Here the CDR3 reads CASSVEVAFMDEQFF. The DNA for the CDR3 is TGTGCCAGCAGCGTAGAGGTAGCGTTCATGGATGAGCAGTTCTTC.

This clonotype was picked up a small number of times. The chain couples TRBV7-9 to TRBJ2-5; D possibly corresponds to TRBD2 (6 bases). There are 16 residues in the CDR3. CDR1 and CDR2 from the germline V gene are SEHNR and FQNEAQ (reference sequence). V lost 5 bases, J lost 0 bases, and 16 bases lay in between. CDR3 DNA sequence: TGTGCCAGCAGCCCCGCTGGCGGGGTGTACCAAGAGACCCAGTACTTC. Its protein is CASSPAGGVYQETQYF.

The table lists this clonotype with a few counts. The chain joins TRBV11-1 to TRBJ2-2; D may be TRBD1 or TRBD2 (6 bases each). Looked up from germline, CDR1 is SGHAT and CDR2 is FQDESV (reference sequence). The CDR3 is made up of 14 amino acids. V was shortened by 2 bases and J by 6 bases, with 10 bases between the two germline ends. The CDR3 loop reads CASSLRGEAGELFF. CDR3 DNA: TGTGCCAGCAGCTTAAGGGGGGAGGCCGGGGAGCTGTTTTTT. The full variable domain, rest sourced from reference TRBV11-1 and TRBJ2-2, is EAEVAQSPRYKITEKSQAVAFWCDPISGHATLYWYRQILGQGPELLVQFQDESVVDDSQLPKDRFSAERLKGVDSTLKIQPAELGDSAMYLCASSLRGEAGELFFGEGSRLTVL.

This clonotype has a count of ten or more. The V call is TRBV2, the J call TRBJ2-2; D call uncertain. V dropped 4 bases and J dropped 6 bases, with 12 bases sitting between them. The CDR3 is 14 residues long. Germline CDR1 SNHLY, CDR2 FYNNEI. The CDR3 DNA reads as TGTGCCAGCAGTGCGTCCGTTCTCGCCGGGGAGCTGTTTTTT. This gives the protein CASSASVLAGELFF.

This clonotype was counted a few times. This chain uses TRBV6-6 with TRBJ2-7; D might be TRBD1 (6 bases). Trimming stripped 5 bases from V and 3 bases from J, with 14 bases between. The germline V gene has CDR1 MNHNY and CDR2 SVGAGI (reference sequence). The CDR3 has 14 residues. CDR3 protein: CASSPDSGVYEQYV. Written as DNA, the CDR3 is TGTGCCAGCAGTCCGGACAGTGGGGTCTACGAGCAGTACGTC.

The chain links TRBV24-1 to TRBJ2-1, with 10 bases that match TRBD2. Germline CDR1 and CDR2: KGHDR and SFDVKD. V trimming: 3 bases; J trimming: 7 bases; junction bases outside the gene matches: 8. This CDR3 has 16 residues. CDR3 sequence reads: CATSDISGGAGNEQFF. The CDR3 coding sequence is TGTGCCACCAGTGATATCAGCGGGGGGGCCGGGAATGAGCAGTTCTTC.

This clonotype has only a few counts. V gene TRBV4-3 combines with J gene TRBJ2-1; 10 nucleotides align to TRBD2. The germline gives CDR1 LGHNA, CDR2 YSLEER. Trimming took 1 base from V and 5 from J; bases not matched to a gene: 11. CDR3 length: 18 amino acids. CDR3 nucleotide sequence: TGCGCCAGCAGCCAAGCTCCTTCTACAGCGGGGGGGCACAATGAGCAGTTCTTC. Encoded protein: CASSQAPSTAGGHNEQFF.

The gene calls are TRBV7-9 and TRBJ1-1; tentatively, D is TRBD1 (6 bases). Deletions cut 5 bases from V and 3 bases from J, with 16 bases between. Germline assignment: CDR1 SEHNR and CDR2 FQNEAQ (reference sequence). CDR3 length: 15 amino acids. CDR3 in DNA: TGTGCCAGCAGCCCCCTTTCAGGGGTTGACACTGAAGCTTTCTTT. Translation gives CASSPLSGVDTEAFF.

There are many counts of this clonotype. The V gene is TRBV7-9, the J gene TRBJ1-1; D call uncertain. Germline CDR1 reads SEHNR; CDR2 reads FQNEAQ (reference sequence). The CDR3 sequence is 14 residues long. V lost 5 bases and J lost 5, with 15 bases in between. CDR3 DNA: TGTGCCAGCAGCACGCAAGGCGGGAAAACTGAAGCTTTCTTT. This encodes CASSTQGGKTEAFF.

Many counts were recorded for this clonotype. The chain recombines TRBV6-2 or TRBV6-3 with TRBJ2-7; 8 nucleotides match TRBD1. With V trimmed by 5 bases and J by 6 bases, 3 bases remained unmatched. In germline, CDR1 is MNHEY, CDR2 SVGEGT. The CDR3 is 12 residues long. The DNA for the CDR3 is TGTGCCAGCAGTCGACAGGGGTCCGAGCAGTACGTC. Translating it yields CASSRQGSEQYV.

This chain links TRBV7-3 with TRBJ2-1; D might be TRBD2 (6 bases). Germline values: CDR1 SGHTA, CDR2 FQGTGA. The CDR3 has 12 residues. The ends were cut back, 9 bases at V and 7 bases at J, with 13 bases in the middle. CDR3 amino acids: CASGFGGNEQFF. DNA of the CDR3: TGTGCCAGTGGCTTTGGAGGGAATGAGCAGTTCTTC.

The gene calls are TRBV5-5 and TRBJ1-6, with no clear D. V lost 0 bases and J 9 bases, leaving 10 bases between the germline ends. Germline V lookup: CDR1 SGHKS, CDR2 YYEKEE (reference sequence). The CDR3 contains 14 residues. The CDR3 protein is CASSLEGPFSPLHF. CDR3 coding DNA: TGTGCCAGCAGCTTGGAGGGCCCTTTTTCACCCCTCCACTTT.

The table lists this clonotype with a few counts. The rearrangement links TRBV19 to TRBJ1-6; 7 bases are a match to TRBD1. The V segment lost 4 bases and the J segment 11 bases; nucleotides outside the gene matches: 20. Germline V gives CDR1 LNHDA, CDR2 SQIVND (reference sequence). The CDR3 spans 18 residues. The CDR3 DNA is TGTGCCAGTAGTACTGTCCATAGGCTCCGACAGGGTGTGACACCCCTCCACTTT. This gives the protein CASSTVHRLRQGVTPLHF. Based on the CDR3 plus reference TRBV19 and TRBJ1-6, the full variable domain is DGGITQSPKYLFRKEGQNVTLSCEQNLNHDAMYWYRQDPGQGLRLIYYSQIVNDFQKGDIAEGYSVSREKKESFPLTVTSAQKNPTAFYLCASSTVHRLRQGVTPLHFGNGTRLTVT.

The chain combines TRBV2 with TRBJ2-1; D gene ambiguous. Germline loops: CDR1 SNHLY, CDR2 FYNNEI. Trimming shortened V by 4 bases and J by 0 bases, and 7 bases separated the two germline ends. This CDR3 has 14 amino acids. The CDR3, as DNA: TGTGCCAGCAGTGCCCTTAGCTCCTACAATGAGCAGTTCTTC. Protein sequence: CASSALSSYNEQFF.

This clonotype occurred a few times. The genes are TRBV6-2 or TRBV6-3 and TRBJ1-6; 8 nucleotides align to TRBD1. With 5 bases clipped from V and 0 bases from J, the junction kept 9 bases outside the gene matches. The CDR3 covers 18 residues. Germline CDR1 MNHEY, CDR2 SVGEGT. The CDR3 region is CASSKVRDRSSYNSPLHF. Written as DNA, the CDR3 is TGTGCCAGCAGTAAGGTCCGGGACAGGAGCTCCTATAATTCACCCCTCCACTTT.

Only a few counts were recorded for this clonotype. The chain joins TRBV5-6 to TRBJ1-1; the D is unclear. The CDR3 has 15 residues. V lost 0 bases to trimming and J lost 4 bases, with 13 bases between them. Germline V lookup: CDR1 SGHDT, CDR2 YYEEEE. In DNA, the CDR3 is TGTGCCAGCAGCTTGGCTGTCGCTACCTTCACTGAAGCTTTCTTT. Translating gives CASSLAVATFTEAFF.

The V call is TRBV27, the J call TRBJ2-3, with 8 positions matching TRBD1. The germline V gene has CDR1 MNHEY and CDR2 SMNVEV (reference sequence). The CDR3 has 15 residues. With V trimmed by 2 bases and J by 2 bases, 3 bases remained unmatched. CDR3 DNA sequence: TGTGCCAGCAGTTTAACGACAGGGGTCACAGATACGCAGTATTTT. This codes for CASSLTTGVTDTQYF.

This clonotype was counted a few times. The chain recombines TRBV6-1 with TRBJ1-1, with D possibly being TRBD1 (6 bases). Germline assignment: CDR1 MNHNS and CDR2 SASEGT. Trimming shortened V by 2 bases and J by 5 bases, and 21 bases separated the two germline ends. This CDR3 has 17 residues. The CDR3 reads CASSEFIPRAGDTEAFF. The DNA of the CDR3 is TGTGCCAGCAGTGAATTTATTCCCCGGGCAGGGGATACTGAAGCTTTCTTT.